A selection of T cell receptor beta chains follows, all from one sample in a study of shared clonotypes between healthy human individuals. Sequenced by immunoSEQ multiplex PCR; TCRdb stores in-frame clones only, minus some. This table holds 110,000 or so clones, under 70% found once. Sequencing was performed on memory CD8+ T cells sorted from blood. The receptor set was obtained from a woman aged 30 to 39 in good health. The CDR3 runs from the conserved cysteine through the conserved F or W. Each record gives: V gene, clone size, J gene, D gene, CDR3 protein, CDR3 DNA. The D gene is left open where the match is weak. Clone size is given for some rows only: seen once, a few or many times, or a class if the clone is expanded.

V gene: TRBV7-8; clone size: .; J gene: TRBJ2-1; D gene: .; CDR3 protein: CASSRDNEQFF; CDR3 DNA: TGTGCCAGCAGTCGAGACAATGAGCAGTTCTTC
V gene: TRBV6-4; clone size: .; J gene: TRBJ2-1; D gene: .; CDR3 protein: CASSEVGGDYNEQFF; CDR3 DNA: TGTGCCAGCAGTGAGGTCGGTGGAGACTACAATGAGCAGTTCTTC
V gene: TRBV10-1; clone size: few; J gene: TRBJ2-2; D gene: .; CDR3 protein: CASQEGFGKNTGELFF; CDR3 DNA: TGCGCCAGCCAAGAGGGTTTTGGGAAGAACACCGGGGAGCTGTTTTTT
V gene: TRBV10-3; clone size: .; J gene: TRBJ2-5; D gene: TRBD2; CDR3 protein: CAISESGAGEGETQYF; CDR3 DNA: TGTGCCATCAGTGAGTCTGGAGCGGGAGAGGGAGAGACCCAGTACTTC
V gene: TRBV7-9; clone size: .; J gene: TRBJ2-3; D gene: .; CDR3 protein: CASSFYTDTQYF; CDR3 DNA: TGTGCCAGCAGCTTCTACACAGATACGCAGTATTTT
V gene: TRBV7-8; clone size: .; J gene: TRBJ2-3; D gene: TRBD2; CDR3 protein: CASLNGRGSDTQYF; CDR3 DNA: TGTGCCAGCTTGAACGGGAGGGGGTCAGATACGCAGTATTTT
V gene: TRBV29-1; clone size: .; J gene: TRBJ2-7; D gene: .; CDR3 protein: CSGALPGSYEQYF; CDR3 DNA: TGCAGCGGTGCTCTGCCGGGCAGCTACGAGCAGTACTTC
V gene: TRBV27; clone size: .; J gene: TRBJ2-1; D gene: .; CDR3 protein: CASSPLVLRNNEQFF; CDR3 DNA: TGTGCCAGCAGCCCTCTTGTGTTGAGGAACAATGAGCAGTTCTTC
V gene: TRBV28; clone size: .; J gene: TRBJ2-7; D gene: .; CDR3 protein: CASKVGRSSFSYEQYF; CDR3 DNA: TGTGCCAGCAAAGTGGGACGGAGTTCTTTTTCCTACGAGCAGTACTTC
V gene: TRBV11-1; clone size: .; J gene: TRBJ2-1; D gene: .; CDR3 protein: CASSLGSWNEQFF; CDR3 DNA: TGTGCCAGCAGCTTGGGGAGTTGGAATGAGCAGTTCTTC